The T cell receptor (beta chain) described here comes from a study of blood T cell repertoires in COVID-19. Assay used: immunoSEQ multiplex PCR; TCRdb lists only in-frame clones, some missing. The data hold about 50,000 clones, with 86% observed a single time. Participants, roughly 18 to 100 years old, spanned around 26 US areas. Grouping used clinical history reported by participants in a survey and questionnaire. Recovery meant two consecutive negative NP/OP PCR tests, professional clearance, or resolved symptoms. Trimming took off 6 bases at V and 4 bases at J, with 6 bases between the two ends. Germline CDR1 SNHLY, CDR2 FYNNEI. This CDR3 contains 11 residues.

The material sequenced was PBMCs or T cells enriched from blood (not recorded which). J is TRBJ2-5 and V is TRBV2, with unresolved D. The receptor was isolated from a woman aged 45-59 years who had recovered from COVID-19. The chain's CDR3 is CASRSGETQYF. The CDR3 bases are TGTGCCAGCAGGTCCGGAGAGACCCAGTACTTC.